This T cell receptor (beta chain) was captured by sequencing in a study of T cell responses to AZD1222 COVID-19 vaccine. Some second doses came at about 4 weeks and others at about 12 weeks; these were pooled. In regard to this clone: The antigen is not known.

Study-wide findings and caveats: Donors were mostly white British, more females; clonal diversity possibly underestimated.

Profiling relied on immunoSEQ multiplex PCR, and the TCRdb table lists in-frame clones only, not all of them. This table has 150,000 to 200,000 clones, around 89% appearing once. Looked up from germline, CDR1 is GTSNPN and CDR2 is SVGIG (reference sequence). Trimming shortened V by 5 bases and J by 11 bases, and 16 bases separated the two germline ends. The CDR3 is 11 amino acids. Sequenced here: peripheral blood, sampled 28 days after the second AZD1222 dose. This TCR came from an adult who received the AZD1222 COVID-19 vaccine. The V gene is TRBV30, the J gene TRBJ2-7; D tentatively fits TRBD1 or TRBD2 (5 bases each). The CDR3 DNA is TGTGCCTGGGGACTTACAGGAATCGAGTACTTC. Protein product: CAWGLTGIEYF.